This T cell receptor beta chain was recorded in a study of brain T cells in children with intractable seizures. Data came from immunoSEQ multiplex PCR; TCRdb stores just in-frame clones and leaves some out. This sample has 110,000 or so clones; 94% occur once, and the top ten carry 3.5% to 4.5%. The CDR3 covers 15 residues. From germline, CDR1 is LGHNA and CDR2 YNFKEQ. Losses at the gene ends were 0 bases for V and 7 bases for J; bases not matched to a gene: 6. This TCR came from a boy less than two years old with hemimegalencephaly and intractable seizures. J is TRBJ2-7 and V is TRBV4-2; 10 bases agree with TRBD2. Sequenced material: peripheral blood, taken at surgery. The CDR3 coding sequence is TGTGCCAGCAGCCAAGATGCTAGCGGGAGCTATGAGCAGTACTTC. The encoded protein is CASSQDASGSYEQYF.